The rows below give T cell receptor beta chains drawn from one sample of a study of neurological immune-mediated disorders. Each CDR3 protein is one row after TCRdb ran MiXCR on the 5' RACE reads. The sample shows about 58,000 distinct CDR3 sequences, under 3.5% of them seen only once. Sequenced material: PBMCs. These receptors were obtained from a woman aged 60-70 years with multiple sclerosis. CDR3s include the opening cysteine and the closing phenylalanine or tryptophan. D genes are given only for firm matches. Size is omitted from some rows. Given values are once, few, many or a class for expanded clones.

V gene	J gene	D gene	clone size	CDR3 DNA	CDR3 protein
TRBV20-1	TRBJ2-5	.	many	TGCAGTGCTAGAGCCCCCGGGCGGTCGAGGGAGACCCAGTACTTC	CSARAPGRSRETQYF
TRBV7-8	TRBJ2-7	TRBD1	many	TGTGCCAGCAGCGCTTACGGGACAGGGCGATACGAGCAGTACTTC	CASSAYGTGRYEQYF
TRBV28	TRBJ2-3	TRBD2	many	TGTGCCAGCAGCCCAAGCGGGGGGGGAGATACGCAGTATTTT	CASSPSGGGDTQYF
TRBV6-5	TRBJ1-6	TRBD1	many	TGTGCCAGCAGTTACTCGATCCGCCTACAGGGGTCCCTCCACTTT	CASSYSIRLQGSLHF
TRBV18	TRBJ2-7	TRBD1	many	TGTGCCAGCTCACCACAGGGACAGAGTTACGAGCAGTACTTC	CASSPQGQSYEQYF
TRBV7-2	TRBJ2-7	TRBD2	many	TGTGCCAGCAGCTGGACTAGCGGGAGAAACGAGCAGTACTTC	CASSWTSGRNEQYF
TRBV4-2	TRBJ1-2	.	many	TGTGCCAGCAGCCAGCTCTTTGCGGATGGCTACACCTTC	CASSQLFADGYTF
TRBV7-9	TRBJ2-3	.	many	TGTGCCAGCAGCTCATGGTGGGATACGCAGTATTTT	CASSSWWDTQYF
TRBV18	TRBJ2-5	.	many	TGTGCCAGCTCACCAGCACAGGCCCGGATAGAGACCCAGTACTTC	CASSPAQARIETQYF
TRBV5-1	TRBJ2-1	TRBD2	many	TGCGCCAGCAGCTTGCAGCTAGCGGGAGGTGCCAATGAGCAGTTCTTC	CASSLQLAGGANEQFF
TRBV10-3	TRBJ1-6	.	many	TGTGCCATCAGTGGAGAGGACAGAAATTCACCCCTCCACTTT	CAISGEDRNSPLHF
TRBV7-3	TRBJ2-7	.	.	TGTGCCAGCAGCTTTGGTGACCACGAGCAGTACTTC	CASSFGDHEQYF
TRBV7-2	TRBJ2-3	.	many	TGTGCCAGCAGCTCACCGGGGGGCTCAGATACGCAGTATTTT	CASSSPGGSDTQYF
TRBV6-2/TRBV6-3	TRBJ2-4	.	many	TGTGCCAGCAGTCCGACTGAGGACATTCAGTACTTC	CASSPTEDIQYF
TRBV7-9	TRBJ2-7	TRBD2	many	TGTGCCAGCAGCTTAGTAGTCATGGCTAGCGGGAGCTACGAGCAGTACTTC	CASSLVVMASGSYEQYF
TRBV20-1	TRBJ1-5	TRBD1	many	TGCAGTGCTATGACAGGGGCTTACCAGCCCCAGCATTTT	CSAMTGAYQPQHF
TRBV5-1	TRBJ2-1	TRBD2	many	TGCGCCAGCAGGATGGGGGGGTACCCCTACAATGAGCAGTTCTTC	CASRMGGYPYNEQFF
TRBV20-1	TRBJ1-1	.	many	TGCAGTGCTATAAGACGCGGGAGTCGGACTGAAGCTTTCTTT	CSAIRRGSRTEAFF
TRBV30	TRBJ2-1	.	.	TGTGCCTGGAGTGGGGGACATTACAACGAGCAGTTCTTC	CAWSGGHYNEQFF
TRBV12-3/TRBV12-4	TRBJ1-5	TRBD1	many	TGTGCCAGCAGCAACCGACAGGGAAGCAATCAGCCCCAGCATTTT	CASSNRQGSNQPQHF
TRBV28	TRBJ2-5	.	few	TGTGCCAGCAGTTTAAGTTCAGGAGGGGGAGAGACCCAGTACTTC	CASSLSSGGGETQYF
TRBV5-1	TRBJ2-7	TRBD2	many	TGCGCCAGCAGCACTCCCCCGGTGACTAGCGGGAAGACTACCTACGAGCAGTACTTC	CASSTPPVTSGKTTYEQYF
TRBV5-1	TRBJ2-7	.	many	TGCGCCAGCAGCTTCGGGGCAGGGCCCTACGAGCAGTACTTC	CASSFGAGPYEQYF
TRBV14	TRBJ2-1	TRBD2	once	TGTGCCAGCAGCCAGAGGACTAGTTCCCAAAATGTCAATGAGCAGTTCTTC	CASSQRTSSQNVNEQFF
TRBV27	TRBJ1-6	TRBD1	many	TGTGCCAGCCGGGACAGTTCGAGTTCACCCCTCCACTTT	CASRDSSSSPLHF
TRBV7-2	TRBJ1-5	.	many	TGTGCCAGCAGCTTAGTAAGGGGTCAGCCCCAGCATTTT	CASSLVRGQPQHF
TRBV7-9	TRBJ2-3	.	many	TGTGCCAGCAGCCAAGGGCGAGAAACAGATACGCAGTATTTT	CASSQGRETDTQYF
TRBV3-1	TRBJ2-1	TRBD2	many	TGTGCCAGCAGCGAGCGGGGGCCTGGCTACTACAATGAGCAGTTCTTC	CASSERGPGYYNEQFF
TRBV28	TRBJ1-2	TRBD1	many	TGTGCCAGCAGTTTATACAGGGGAAGGGATGGCTACACCTTC	CASSLYRGRDGYTF
TRBV5-5	TRBJ2-3	.	.	TGTGCCAGCAGCCGCGACAGCTCCCCAGATACGCAGTATTTT	CASSRDSSPDTQYF
TRBV10-3	TRBJ2-5	TRBD1	many	TGTGCCATCAGTCCTTCTCAGGGGGCCCAAGAGACCCAGTACTTC	CAISPSQGAQETQYF
TRBV4-2	TRBJ2-1	TRBD2	many	TGTGCCAGCAGCCTGGGACTAGCGGAGGCCCATGAGCAGTTCTTC	CASSLGLAEAHEQFF
TRBV7-3	TRBJ2-2	.	many	TGTGCCAGCAGCTCGCTAGGGGCTAACACCGGGGAGCTGTTTTTT	CASSSLGANTGELFF
TRBV5-1	TRBJ1-4	.	many	TGCGCCAGCAGCTTGGAGGCTACTAATGAAAAACTGTTTTTT	CASSLEATNEKLFF
TRBV10-3	TRBJ2-7	.	many	TGTGCCATCAGTGAGTCGGCAGAAGCCGACTACGAGCAGTACTTC	CAISESAEADYEQYF
TRBV12-3/TRBV12-4	TRBJ2-3	.	many	TGTGCCAGCAGACAATGGATAAGCACAGATACGCAGTATTTT	CASRQWISTDTQYF
TRBV5-1	TRBJ2-7	.	many	TGCGCCAGCAGCTGGGGAACAGGGAACGAGCAGTACTTC	CASSWGTGNEQYF
TRBV11-2	TRBJ1-6	.	many	TGTGCCAGCAGCTTAGCGGGGGGTAATTCACCCCTCCACTTT	CASSLAGGNSPLHF
TRBV24-1	TRBJ2-5	TRBD2	many	TGTGCCACCAGTGTCGCTAGCGGGGACGGGGGGACCAAGTACTTC	CATSVASGDGGTKYF
TRBV20-1	TRBJ1-1	.	few	TGCAGTGCTAGGGAGGGACCTGAAGCTTTCTTT	CSAREGPEAFF
TRBV9	TRBJ1-2	.	many	TGTGCCAGCAGCGAGATACCGGGACCGTTGTATGGCTACACCTTC	CASSEIPGPLYGYTF
TRBV20-1	TRBJ2-1	.	medium-sized	TGCAGTCCCCTCCCATCTACACGGAATGAGCAGTTCTTC	CSPLPSTRNEQFF
TRBV10-1	TRBJ2-4	.	many	TGCGCCAGCAGTGATGACCTAGCCAAAAACATTCAGTACTTC	CASSDDLAKNIQYF
TRBV9	TRBJ1-4	.	many	TGTGCCAGCAGCGTAAGCGTGGGTGCAACTAATGAAAAACTGTTTTTT	CASSVSVGATNEKLFF
TRBV2	TRBJ2-1	.	many	TGTGCCACCCAACCCCCTTCCGGGCCGAGTTACAATGAGCAGTTCTTC	CATQPPSGPSYNEQFF
TRBV20-1	TRBJ1-1	.	many	TGCAGTGCTAGTTCACCAGGGAGACACACTGAAGCTTTCTTT	CSASSPGRHTEAFF
TRBV7-2	TRBJ2-5	.	many	TGTGCCAGCAGCGTAGACCAAGAGACCCAGTACTTC	CASSVDQETQYF
TRBV11-2	TRBJ2-3	.	many	TGTGCCAGCAGCTTGTCACAGAGGAGCACAGATACGCAGTATTTT	CASSLSQRSTDTQYF
TRBV20-1	TRBJ2-5	.	many	TGCAGTGCTAGTATTGGGGAGACCCAGTACTTC	CSASIGETQYF
TRBV20-1	TRBJ2-1	TRBD2	many	TGCAGTGCTTTTACAGCGGGGGAAAGCTCCTACAATGAGCAGTTCTTC	CSAFTAGESSYNEQFF
TRBV29-1	TRBJ1-1	.	many	TGCAGCGTTGTAAGGGGGGGGTTCAGTGAAGCTTTCTTT	CSVVRGGFSEAFF
TRBV29-1	TRBJ2-7	TRBD2	many	TGCAGCGTGAGACTTAGCGGGAGGGCGTACGAGCAGTACTTC	CSVRLSGRAYEQYF